The clone carrying this T cell receptor beta chain was recorded many times. The data derive from a study of T cell repertoires in cytomegalovirus infection. The CDR3 totals 15 residues. Trimming removed 0 bases at V and 4 bases at J, with 13 bases between. The germline V gene has CDR1 SQVTM and CDR2 ANQGSEA. From the reads, TCRdb called clonotypes with MiXCR, one entry per CDR3 protein. The sample carries approximately 190,000 distinct CDR3 sequences, about a tenth recorded once. The chain recombines TRBV29-1 with TRBJ1-3, with D uncertain. The specimen was PBMCs. The clonotype was recovered from a human donor in good health (CMV status not recorded). Some clones in this sample may be carry-over from other donors' samples. CDR3 loop: CSVEEGRSPGNTIYF. The CDR3 DNA follows: TGCAGCGTTGAAGAAGGGCGTAGTCCCGGAAACACCATATATTTT.